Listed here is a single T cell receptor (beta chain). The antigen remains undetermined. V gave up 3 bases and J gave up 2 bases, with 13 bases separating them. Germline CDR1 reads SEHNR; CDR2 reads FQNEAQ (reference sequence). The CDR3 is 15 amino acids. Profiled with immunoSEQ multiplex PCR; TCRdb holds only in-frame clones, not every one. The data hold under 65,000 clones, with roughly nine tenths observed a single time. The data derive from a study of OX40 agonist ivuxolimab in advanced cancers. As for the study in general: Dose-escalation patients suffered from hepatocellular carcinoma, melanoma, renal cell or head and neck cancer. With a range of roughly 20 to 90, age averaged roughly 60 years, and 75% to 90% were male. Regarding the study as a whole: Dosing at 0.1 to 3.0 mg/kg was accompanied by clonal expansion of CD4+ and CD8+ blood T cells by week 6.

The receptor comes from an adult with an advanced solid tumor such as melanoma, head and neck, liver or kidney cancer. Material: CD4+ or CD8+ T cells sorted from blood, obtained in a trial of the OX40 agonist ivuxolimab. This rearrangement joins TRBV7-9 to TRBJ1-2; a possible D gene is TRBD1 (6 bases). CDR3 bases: TGTGCCAGCAGCTTTTACAGGGAGGGGAACTATGGCTACACCTTC. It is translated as CASSFYREGNYGYTF.